This T cell receptor (beta chain) was captured in a study of T cell responses to AZD1222 COVID-19 vaccine. As to this clone: The antigen is not known.

The study's findings and limits: Repertoires in all cases were sampled only once the peak T cell response had passed. The donors showed a predominance of white British ancestry and of females, with possible underestimation of clonal diversity.

The assay was immunoSEQ multiplex PCR, and TCRdb's table has in-frame clones only and misses some. Among about 110,000 clones listed, 80% to 90% were seen once. The CDR3 is made up of 13 amino acids. Germline loops: CDR1 MDHEN, CDR2 SYDVKM. V gave up 7 bases and J gave up 4 bases, with 14 bases separating them. The genes are TRBV28 and TRBJ2-7; D may be TRBD1 (6 bases). This specimen consisted of peripheral blood, obtained on day 0 of AZD1222 vaccination. The sequence derives from an adult in good health. The DNA for the CDR3 is TGTGCCAGCACCCCAGGGGTTCGGTACGAGCAGTACTTC. This encodes CASTPGVRYEQYF.